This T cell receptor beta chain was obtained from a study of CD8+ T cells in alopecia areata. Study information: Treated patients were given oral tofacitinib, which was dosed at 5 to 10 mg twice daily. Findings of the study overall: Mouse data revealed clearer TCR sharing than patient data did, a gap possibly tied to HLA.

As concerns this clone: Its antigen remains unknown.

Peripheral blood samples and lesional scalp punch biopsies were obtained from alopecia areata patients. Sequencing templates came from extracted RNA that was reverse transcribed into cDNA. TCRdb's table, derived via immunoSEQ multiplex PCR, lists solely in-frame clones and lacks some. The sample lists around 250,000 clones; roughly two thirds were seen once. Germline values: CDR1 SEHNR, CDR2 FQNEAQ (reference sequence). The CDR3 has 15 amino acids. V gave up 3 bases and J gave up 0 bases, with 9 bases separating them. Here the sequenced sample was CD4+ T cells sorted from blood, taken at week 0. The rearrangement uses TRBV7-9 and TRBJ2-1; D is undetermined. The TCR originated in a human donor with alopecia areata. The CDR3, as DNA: TGTGCCAGCAGCTTCGGTTCAAGCTCCTACAATGAGCAGTTCTTC. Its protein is CASSFGSSSYNEQFF.